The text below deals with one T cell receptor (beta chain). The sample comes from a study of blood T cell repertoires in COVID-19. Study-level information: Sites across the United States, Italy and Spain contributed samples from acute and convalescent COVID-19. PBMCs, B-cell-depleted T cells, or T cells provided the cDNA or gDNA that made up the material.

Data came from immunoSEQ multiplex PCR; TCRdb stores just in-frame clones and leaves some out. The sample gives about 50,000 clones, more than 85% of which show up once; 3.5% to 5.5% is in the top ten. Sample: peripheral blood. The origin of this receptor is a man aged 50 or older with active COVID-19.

In nucleotides, the CDR3 is TGTGCCAGCAGCTCCCACTTTGGGGGGTCGAACACCGGGGAGCTGTTTTTT. Protein product: CASSSHFGGSNTGELFF. The V and J genes are TRBV5-8 and TRBJ2-2, with TRBD2 as a possible D gene (6 bases). The germline V and J ends were trimmed by 3 bases and 0 bases, with 15 bases remaining between them. Germline assignment: CDR1 SGHTS and CDR2 YDEGEE. The CDR3 sequence is 17 residues long.